The present TCR beta chain was sequenced within a study of T and B cells in COVID-19 patients. This clonotype has ten or more counts. Its specificity is unknown. Trimming removed 6 bases from V and 1 base from J, with 12 bases in between. The CDR3 consists of 15 residues. Each TRB amplification used roughly 220-550 ng of genomic DNA from blood. Study-wide results and limits: Blood from mildly ill patients while symptomatic, and early samples from severe cases, were scarce. Sorted SARS-CoV-2-responsive or tetramer+ T cells and CD4+, regulatory and CD8+ subsets were not yet sequenced. Active COVID-19 showed highly clonal TRB repertoires; recovery showed diversity and richness above healthy donors.

Multiplex PCR with BIOMED2 TRB-A/B primer pools amplified TRB rearrangements. TCRdb reanalysed the multiplex PCR reads using MiXCR and keeps one entry per CDR3 protein. This table has 17,000 or so distinct CDR3 sequences, around 35% appearing once. Sequencing input: blood. The V call is TRBV12-3 or TRBV12-4, the J call TRBJ2-2, with unresolved D. This clonotype was obtained from a human donor with active COVID-19. CDR3 residues: CASRIRTVNTGELFF. The CDR3 nucleotides read TGTGCCAGCAGAATAAGGACGGTGAACACCGGGGAGCTGTTTTTT.